This is a list of T cell receptor beta chains from one sample in a study of T cell responses to AZD1222 COVID-19 vaccine. Libraries were prepared by immunoSEQ multiplex PCR; TCRdb keeps only in-frame clonotypes and omits some of them. The sample records some 180,000 clones, 85% to 95% being singletons. This material consisted of peripheral blood, taken on day 0 of AZD1222 vaccination. The receptors stem from an adult in good health. Both conserved end residues are part of each CDR3. The D gene is left open where the match is weak. Part of the rows lack a size; the others show once, few, many or a class for expanded clones.

clone_size,d_call,v_call,j_call,cdr3_aa,cdr3_nt
-,TRBD2,TRBV14,TRBJ2-1,CASSQSTQTSGNPYNEQFF,TGTGCCAGCAGCCAATCCACTCAAACTAGCGGGAACCCCTACAATGAGCAGTTCTTC
-,TRBD1,TRBV3-1/TRBV3-2,TRBJ1-1,CASSPRDSRTEAFF,TGTGCCAGCAGCCCGAGGGACAGTCGCACTGAAGCTTTCTTT
-,TRBD1,TRBV27,TRBJ1-2,CASNPQGGALDRYYGYTF,TGTGCCAGCAACCCCCAGGGGGGGGCGTTGGATCGTTACTATGGCTACACCTTC
-,TRBD1,TRBV5-5,TRBJ1-5,CASSLEQGNQPQHF,TGTGCCAGCAGCTTGGAACAGGGGAATCAGCCCCAGCATTTT
few,-,TRBV16,TRBJ1-2,CASSPQAQVFNYGYTF,TGTGCCAGCAGCCCCCAAGCCCAGGTCTTTAACTATGGCTACACCTTC
-,-,TRBV6-5,TRBJ1-1,CASSRHSDTEAFF,TGTGCCAGCAGCCGCCATAGCGACACTGAAGCTTTCTTT
-,-,TRBV6-5,TRBJ1-1,CASRSTRRNTEAFF,TGTGCCAGCAGGTCTACAAGGAGAAACACTGAAGCTTTCTTT
-,-,TRBV25-1,TRBJ2-1,CASSERGAGRLEQFF,TGTGCCAGCAGTGAAAGAGGGGCAGGGAGACTAGAGCAGTTCTTC
-,-,TRBV7-6,TRBJ1-5,CASSLAAGGNQPQHF,TGTGCCAGCAGCTTAGCGGCAGGGGGCAATCAGCCCCAGCATTTT
-,-,TRBV18,TRBJ1-1,CASSATRGAGTEAFF,TGTGCCAGCTCAGCGACCCGGGGGGCCGGCACTGAAGCTTTCTTT
-,-,TRBV6-2/TRBV6-3,TRBJ1-2,CASSYLKRRGYGYTF,TGTGCCAGCAGTTATTTGAAGCGGAGGGGCTATGGCTACACCTTC
-,-,TRBV6-5,TRBJ1-1,CASSPGPGNTEAFF,TGTGCCAGCAGTCCTGGACCCGGGAACACTGAAGCTTTCTTT
once,-,TRBV19,TRBJ1-2,CASRPPQGSHGYTF,TGTGCCAGTAGACCTCCACAGGGTTCGCATGGCTACACCTTC
-,TRBD1,TRBV19,TRBJ1-5,CASGTGAGQPQHF,TGTGCCAGCGGGACAGGGGCCGGTCAGCCCCAGCATTTT
once,-,TRBV6-5,TRBJ1-1,CASSPRHNTEAFF,TGTGCCAGCAGCCCGAGACATAACACTGAAGCTTTCTTT
-,-,TRBV10-2,TRBJ2-6,CASSMDSGANVLTF,TGCGCCAGCAGTATGGACTCTGGGGCCAACGTCCTGACTTTC
-,TRBD2,TRBV5-1,TRBJ2-1,CASSLGGGGYNEQFF,TGCGCCAGCAGCTTGGGCGGGGGTGGCTACAATGAGCAGTTCTTC
-,TRBD1,TRBV28,TRBJ1-5,CASSLQRGTGRQPQHF,TGTGCCAGCAGTTTGCAAAGGGGGACAGGCCGACAGCCCCAGCATTTT
-,TRBD2,TRBV9,TRBJ2-1,CASSVASGYNEQFF,TGTGCCAGCAGCGTGGCTAGCGGCTACAATGAGCAGTTCTTC
-,-,TRBV7-3,TRBJ1-1,CASSLRSDVNTEAFF,TGTGCCAGCAGCTTACGGTCGGACGTGAACACTGAAGCTTTCTTT
-,-,TRBV19,TRBJ1-1,CASNLGQNTEAFF,TGTGCCAGTAACTTGGGACAGAACACTGAAGCTTTCTTT
-,-,TRBV15,TRBJ2-2,CATSRDQSRAGGELFF,TGTGCCACCAGCAGAGATCAGAGCAGGGCGGGCGGGGAGCTGTTTTTT
-,TRBD1,TRBV6-5,TRBJ1-2,CASRSDRLYGYTF,TGTGCCAGCCGCTCGGACAGGCTCTATGGCTACACCTTC
-,-,TRBV27,TRBJ2-2,CASSRLQANTGELFF,TGTGCCAGCAGCCGCCTACAGGCGAACACCGGGGAGCTGTTTTTT
-,-,TRBV6-4,TRBJ2-2,CASSPRKGGLNTGELFF,TGTGCCAGCAGCCCTAGAAAAGGGGGGCTGAACACCGGGGAGCTGTTTTTT
-,TRBD2,TRBV6-4,TRBJ2-3,CASSPVAGGQDTQYF,TGTGCCAGCAGTCCCGTAGCGGGGGGGCAAGATACGCAGTATTTT
-,-,TRBV27,TRBJ2-5,CASSLDSRETQYF,TGTGCCAGCAGTTTAGACAGCCGTGAGACCCAGTACTTC
-,-,TRBV27,TRBJ1-6,CASSLEWGAGSPLHF,TGTGCCAGCAGTTTAGAGTGGGGGGCTGGATCACCCCTCCACTTT
once,-,TRBV20-1,TRBJ1-4,CSAFRQAELFF,TGCAGTGCCTTTAGACAGGCGGAACTGTTTTTT
once,TRBD1,TRBV5-1,TRBJ1-3,CASSPTGGSISGNTIYF,TGCGCCAGCAGCCCTACAGGGGGCTCTATCTCTGGAAACACCATATATTTT
-,TRBD1,TRBV24-1,TRBJ2-3,CATSDPGTGRGDTQYF,TGTGCCACCAGTGATCCCGGGACAGGGAGGGGAGATACGCAGTATTTT
-,-,TRBV19,TRBJ1-5,CASTEGIGNQPQHF,TGTGCCAGTACCGAGGGGATCGGCAATCAGCCCCAGCATTTT
-,-,TRBV27,TRBJ2-7,CASSLTSSYEQYF,TGTGCCAGCAGTTTAACTAGTTCCTACGAGCAGTACTTC
-,TRBD1,TRBV19,TRBJ1-1,CASSNRQGMNTEAFF,TGTGCCAGTAGTAACAGACAGGGGATGAACACTGAAGCTTTCTTT
-,TRBD2,TRBV7-2,TRBJ2-3,CASSLGWRGDTDTQYF,TGTGCCAGCAGCTTAGGATGGCGGGGGGACACAGATACGCAGTATTTT
once,-,TRBV11-2,TRBJ2-1,CASSFSTSWNEQFF,TGTGCCAGCAGCTTCAGCACTAGTTGGAATGAGCAGTTCTTC
-,-,TRBV4-3,TRBJ1-1,CASSQEPNGGTEAFF,TGCGCCAGCAGCCAAGAACCCAACGGGGGAACTGAAGCTTTCTTT
-,-,TRBV19,TRBJ1-3,CASQQRYTIYF,TGTGCCAGTCAACAGCGTTACACCATATATTTT
-,-,TRBV2,TRBJ1-1,CASSLGVGGTEAFF,TGTGCCAGCAGCCTAGGGGTAGGGGGCACTGAAGCTTTCTTT
-,TRBD1,TRBV14,TRBJ1-1,CASLGTGGFFTEAFF,TGTGCCAGCCTCGGGACAGGGGGCTTTTTCACTGAAGCTTTCTTT
-,-,TRBV27,TRBJ1-1,CASSIRTANTEAFF,TGTGCCAGCAGTATACGGACGGCGAACACTGAAGCTTTCTTT
-,TRBD2,TRBV3-1/TRBV3-2,TRBJ2-7,CASSNLADLITRDYEQYF,TGTGCCAGCAGCAATCTAGCGGACCTTATCACAAGAGACTACGAGCAGTACTTC
-,TRBD2,TRBV20-1,TRBJ2-7,CSASPSGLGLGEQYF,TGCAGTGCTAGTCCCTCGGGACTAGGTTTAGGAGAGCAGTACTTC
-,-,TRBV5-5,TRBJ1-1,CASSPLPGTEAFF,TGTGCCAGCAGCCCTTTACCCGGGACTGAAGCTTTCTTT
-,-,TRBV6-5,TRBJ1-2,CASSSVAGDGYTF,TGTGCCAGCAGTTCGGTGGCGGGCGATGGCTACACCTTC
-,-,TRBV7-2,TRBJ1-1,CASSLAGFYTEAFF,TGTGCCAGCAGCTTAGCAGGGTTCTACACTGAAGCTTTCTTT
-,TRBD2,TRBV7-2,TRBJ2-1,CASSPPGTSGPRGQFF,TGTGCCAGCAGCCCCCCCGGGACTAGCGGGCCTCGAGGGCAGTTCTTC
once,-,TRBV7-9,TRBJ1-4,CASSPGGAAEKLFF,TGTGCCAGCAGCCCGGGCGGGGCTGCGGAAAAACTGTTTTTT
-,-,TRBV11-3,TRBJ2-2,CASSYTFAAGELFF,TGTGCCAGCAGCTACACGTTCGCGGCCGGGGAGCTGTTTTTT
-,TRBD2,TRBV7-7,TRBJ2-1,CASSSGLAGGPHEQFF,TGTGCTAGCAGCTCGGGACTAGCGGGGGGGCCCCATGAGCAGTTCTTC
-,-,TRBV27,TRBJ1-2,CASSLEGKGGYTF,TGTGCCAGCAGTTTAGAGGGGAAGGGCGGCTACACCTTC
-,TRBD1,TRBV18,TRBJ2-7,CASSLGTGGEQYF,TGTGCCAGCTCACTCGGGACAGGTGGGGAGCAGTACTTC
once,-,TRBV28,TRBJ1-6,CASSPGPESSYNSPLHF,TGTGCCAGCAGCCCGGGCCCGGAAAGCTCCTATAATTCACCCCTCCACTTT
-,-,TRBV5-5,TRBJ1-2,CASSLEGGINYGYTF,TGTGCCAGCAGCTTGGAGGGCGGGATTAACTATGGCTACACCTTC
-,-,TRBV25-1,TRBJ1-2,CASSESKSYGYTF,TGTGCCAGCAGTGAATCAAAGAGCTATGGCTACACCTTC